The 32 T cell receptor beta chains reported below all come from one sample, sequenced in a study of T-cell memory formation after mild COVID-19. From the 5' RACE reads, TCRdb called clonotypes with MiXCR, one entry per CDR3 protein. The data contain about 320,000 distinct CDR3 sequences, around 15% of them singletons. Sequencing used PBMCs or a T cell subset sorted from them (not recorded which). These TCRs come from a man between 18 and 29 years old who had mild COVID-19 (a few samples of this study predate the infection). Cell type and time point are not known.

The chain recombines TRBV12-3 or TRBV12-4 with TRBJ2-1, with D possibly being TRBD1 (5 bases). Trimming left V 11 bases short and J 0 bases short, with 11 bases between. The CDR3 is 13 residues long. CDR3 sequence: CAQGQGSYNEQFF. The CDR3 region has the DNA TGTGCCCAAGGGCAGGGCTCCTACAATGAGCAGTTCTTC.

This clonotype appeared a few times. The chain links TRBV11-2 to TRBJ1-1; D gene unclear. This CDR3 spans 17 amino acids. Germline CDR1 reads SGHAT; CDR2 reads FQNNGV. Deletions cut 0 bases from V and 3 bases from J, with 17 bases between. The CDR3 DNA reads as TGTGCCAGCAGCTTAGAGTTGGGCCCGGGGTGGGACACTGAAGCTTTCTTT. Amino acids: CASSLELGPGWDTEAFF.

There are a few counts of this clonotype. This chain links TRBV5-1 with TRBJ1-1; 7 bases are a match to TRBD1. The CDR3 covers 17 residues. J was trimmed by 1 base and V by 4 bases; bases with no gene match: 13. The V gene's germline CDR1 is SGHRS and CDR2 YFSETQ. This CDR3 is CASSRGGTAVSNTEAFF. CDR3 sequence (DNA): TGCGCCAGCAGCAGGGGCGGGACAGCTGTCTCGAACACTGAAGCTTTCTTT.

This clonotype was detected only a few times. The chain joins TRBV20-1 to TRBJ1-5, with a possible D match to TRBD1 (5 bases). The germline V gene encodes CDR1 DFQATT and CDR2 SNEGSKA (reference sequence). CDR3 length equals 13 residues. V was pared by 3 bases and J by 5 bases, with 11 bases between. The CDR3 region has the DNA TGCAGTGCTAGTGGGTCCAGGGATCAGCCCCAGCATTTT. Protein sequence: CSASGSRDQPQHF.

Only a few counts were recorded for this clonotype. The chain employs TRBV28 and TRBJ2-7; 8 nucleotides match TRBD2. Per germline, CDR1 MDHEN and CDR2 SYDVKM. There are 15 residues in the CDR3. V lost 7 bases, J lost 0 bases, and 8 bases stayed unmatched. CDR3 region: CASTPGGGSSYEQYV. DNA of the CDR3: TGTGCCAGCACCCCGGGAGGGGGAAGCTCCTACGAGCAGTACGTC.

This clonotype was seen repeatedly, ten times or more. The V and J genes are TRBV7-9 and TRBJ2-5, with D possibly TRBD2 on 5 matching bases. The length of the CDR3 is 13 residues. V lost 0 bases to trimming and J lost 5 bases, with 7 bases between them. Germline CDR1 SEHNR, CDR2 FQNEAQ (reference sequence). This chain's CDR3 is CASSLASEETQYF. CDR3 bases: TGTGCCAGCAGCTTAGCTAGCGAGGAGACCCAGTACTTC.

This chain connects TRBV7-2 to TRBJ2-5; tentatively, D is TRBD1 (6 bases). Trimming took off 5 bases at V and 1 base at J, with 14 bases between the two ends. This CDR3 is built from 15 residues. Germline CDR1 and CDR2: SGHTA and FQGNSA. The CDR3 DNA sequence: TGTGCCAGCAGCGGAAGGACAGCAACCCAAGAGACCCAGTACTTC. This encodes CASSGRTATQETQYF.

The chain carries TRBV24-1 and TRBJ2-2; D unclear. Germline V gives CDR1 KGHDR, CDR2 SFDVKD. V lost 6 bases, J lost 4 bases, and 2 bases lay in between. CDR3 length: 11 amino acids. The CDR3 DNA follows: TGTGCCACCAGTACCACCGGGGAGCTGTTTTTT. Amino acid sequence: CATSTTGELFF.

This clonotype has a handful of counts. The chain joins TRBV5-1 to TRBJ2-1; D gene uncertain. The CDR3 spans 14 residues. Germline V gene data show CDR1 as SGHRS and CDR2 as YFSETQ. Trimming left V 0 bases short and J 8 bases short, with 12 bases between. CDR3: CASSLEGRSDEQFF. CDR3 nucleotides: TGCGCCAGCAGCTTGGAGGGTCGTTCGGATGAGCAGTTCTTC.

This clonotype was seen many times. The J gene is TRBJ2-3, the V gene TRBV19, with D tentatively TRBD1 (5 bases). CDR3 length: 14 residues. V lost 6 bases and J 2 bases, leaving 12 bases between the germline ends. CDR1 LNHDA and CDR2 SQIVND come from the germline V gene (reference sequence). CDR3 sequence reads: CASRDTSNTDTQYF. CDR3 DNA: TGTGCCAGTAGGGACACATCTAACACAGATACGCAGTATTTT.

V and J are TRBV4-1 and TRBJ2-1; 7 nucleotides align to TRBD2. CDR3 size: 17 residues. Unmatched junction bases numbered 5, after V lost 0 bases and J lost 0 bases. Germline CDR1 and CDR2: MGHRA and YSYEKL. CDR3 residues: CASSQDRERGSYNEQFF. The CDR3 nucleotides read TGCGCCAGCAGCCAAGATAGGGAGCGGGGCTCCTACAATGAGCAGTTCTTC.

This clonotype was counted many times. The V gene is TRBV6-5, the J gene TRBJ2-7; 8 bases match TRBD2. Looked up from germline, CDR1 is MNHEY and CDR2 is SVGAGI. CDR3 length equals 15 residues. Trimming took 5 bases from V and 2 from J; bases not matched to a gene: 8. The CDR3 sequence is CASSLRGGTTYEQYF. CDR3 sequence (DNA): TGTGCCAGCAGTCTCCGGGGGGGCACCACCTACGAGCAGTACTTC.

This clonotype showed up just a few times. This chain joins TRBV2 and TRBJ2-5, with TRBD1 identical over 8 bases. The germline gives CDR1 SNHLY, CDR2 FYNNEI. The CDR3 loop spans 14 amino acids. J was trimmed by 2 bases and V by 8 bases; bases with no gene match: 7. The CDR3 sequence is CASAQDRGQETQYF. The CDR3 DNA sequence: TGTGCCAGCGCACAAGACAGGGGACAAGAGACCCAGTACTTC.

This clonotype was detected only a few times. The gene calls are TRBV4-2 and TRBJ2-5, with TRBD2 as a possible D gene (5 bases). This CDR3 is built from 14 residues. Between the trimmed V and J ends, which lost 0 bases and 5 bases, there was a span of 10 bases. Germline values: CDR1 LGHNA, CDR2 YNFKEQ. The CDR3 region is CASSQEQVAETQYF. The CDR3 DNA is TGTGCCAGCAGCCAAGAGCAGGTAGCGGAGACCCAGTACTTC.

The chain joins TRBV7-6 to TRBJ1-5; unclear D gene. CDR3 size: 13 residues. The ends were cut back, 1 base at V and 9 bases at J, with 10 bases in the middle. CDR1 is SGHVS and CDR2 is FNYEAQ in the germline V gene. CDR3: CASSLGEALPQHF. CDR3 nucleotide sequence: TGTGCCAGCAGCTTAGGAGAGGCTTTGCCCCAGCATTTT.

This clonotype was detected many times. This rearrangement joins TRBV11-2 to TRBJ2-3, with 11 positions matching TRBD2. J gave up 5 bases and V 2 bases, and 15 bases lay outside the gene matches. The CDR3 is made up of 19 amino acids. The V gene's germline CDR1 is SGHAT and CDR2 FQNNGV. The CDR3 DNA sequence: TGTGCCAGCAGCTTAAATTACGACACTAGCGGGGGAAACCTAGATACGCAGTATTTT. Residues: CASSLNYDTSGGNLDTQYF.

CDR3 sequence (DNA): TGTGCCAGCAGTGCCGGATGGAGCTATGGCTACACCTTC. This encodes CASSAGWSYGYTF. The V and J genes are TRBV6-1 and TRBJ1-2; D is unresolved. The germline gives CDR1 MNHNS, CDR2 SASEGT. This CDR3 is built from 13 residues. Deletions cut 4 bases from V and 4 bases from J, with 10 bases between.

This chain joins TRBV6-5 and TRBJ2-2, with unresolved D. Germline CDR1 MNHEY, CDR2 SVGAGI. The CDR3 spans 14 residues. Trimming left V 6 bases short and J 1 base short, with 9 bases between. CDR3 sequence: CASRPDWNTGELFF. The DNA of the CDR3 is TGTGCCAGCAGACCGGATTGGAACACCGGGGAGCTGTTTTTT.

CDR3 residues: CASSVARHPDTQYF. The CDR3 DNA reads TGTGCCAGCAGCGTAGCTCGCCACCCAGATACGCAGTATTTT. V and J are TRBV9 and TRBJ2-3, with no clear D. The CDR3 runs to 14 residues. Per germline, CDR1 SGDLS and CDR2 YYNGEE. Trimming stripped 0 bases from V and 4 bases from J, with 9 bases between. Supplemented by reference TRBV9 and TRBJ2-3, the full variable domain reads DSGVTQTPKHLITATGQRVTLRCSPRSGDLSVYWYQQSLDQGLQFLIQYYNGEERAKGNILERFSAQQFPDLHSELNLSSLELGDSALYFCASSVARHPDTQYFGPGTRLTVL.

The chain links TRBV14 to TRBJ2-1; 10 nucleotides match TRBD2. Germline V CDR1 and CDR2: SGHDN, FVKESK. The CDR3 runs to 16 residues. V lost 2 bases and J lost 7; bases outside the gene matches: 8. CDR3 in amino acids: CASSQPGLARVNEQFF. In nucleotides, the CDR3 is TGTGCCAGCAGCCAACCGGGACTAGCGCGAGTTAATGAGCAGTTCTTC.

This clonotype was recorded a few times. V is TRBV12-3 or TRBV12-4 and J is TRBJ2-3; the D gene could be TRBD1 or TRBD2 (5 bases each). The V end was cut by 7 bases, the J end by 0 bases, with 11 bases between. The CDR3 length is 14 residues. The CDR3 DNA reads TGTGCCAGCACTAAGGGACCAAGCACAGATACGCAGTATTTT. Protein sequence: CASTKGPSTDTQYF.

This clonotype was observed a few times. The rearrangement uses TRBV18 and TRBJ2-5, with D uncertain. The ends were cut back, 5 bases at V and 0 bases at J, with 4 bases in the middle. The CDR3 loop spans 12 amino acids. CDR1 is KGHSH and CDR2 is LQKENI in the germline V gene. The CDR3 spells CASSMYQETQYF. CDR3 sequence (DNA): TGTGCCAGCTCAATGTACCAAGAGACCCAGTACTTC.

Only a few counts were recorded for this clonotype. This rearrangement joins TRBV4-2 to TRBJ2-2; TRBD2 agrees at 9 bases. This CDR3 has 18 residues. Germline trimming cut 0 bases from V and 0 bases from J; bases unmatched to any gene: 5. The germline gives CDR1 LGHNA, CDR2 YNFKEQ. The CDR3 region is CASSQDGTSRTNTGELFF. In DNA, the CDR3 is TGTGCCAGCAGCCAAGACGGGACTAGCAGAACGAACACCGGGGAGCTGTTTTTT.

A word on this clonotype: The junction differs from germline at one of its ends, possibly a read error. The gene calls are TRBV27 and TRBJ2-3; a weak D match, TRBD2 (6 bases). Looked up from germline, CDR1 is MNHEY and CDR2 is SMNVEV (reference sequence). This CDR3 is built from 16 residues. The CDR3 bases are TGTGCCAGCAGCCCCCCCGGAGCGGGCAGCAAAGATACGCAGTATTTT. It yields the protein CASSPPGAGSKDTQYF.

This clonotype was found many times. The chain has TRBV5-1 and TRBJ2-3, with D hard to call. Germline CDR1 SGHRS, CDR2 YFSETQ. V lost 4 bases and J lost 0, with 9 bases in between. CDR3 size: 14 residues. The CDR3 nucleotides read TGCGCCAGCAGCGGCGGATCTAGCACAGATACGCAGTATTTT. It is translated as CASSGGSSTDTQYF.

This clonotype was observed a few times. The chain couples TRBV11-2 to TRBJ2-1; unclear D gene. The CDR3 is made up of 13 amino acids. Germline V gene lookup returns CDR1 SGHAT and CDR2 FQNNGV. Between the trimmed V and J ends, which lost 1 base and 10 bases, there was a span of 11 bases. CDR3 DNA sequence: TGTGCCAGCAGCTTAGTTGGTGGGGTAGAGCAGTTCTTC. It specifies CASSLVGGVEQFF.

This clonotype occurred a few times. The chain combines TRBV6-2 or TRBV6-3 with TRBJ1-1; no reliable D call. Trimming left V 3 bases short and J 3 bases short, with 2 bases between. The CDR3 consists of 11 residues. Germline V gives CDR1 MNHEY, CDR2 SVGEGT. This CDR3 is CASSYDTEAFF. The CDR3 coding sequence is TGTGCCAGCAGTTATGACACTGAAGCTTTCTTT.

The rearrangement uses TRBV7-3 and TRBJ1-1; possible D gene TRBD1, 5 bases. CDR1 is SGHTA, CDR2 FQGTGA, per germline. Trimming pared 7 bases from V and 3 bases from J, leaving 9 bases between. The CDR3 consists of 12 residues. CDR3 protein: CASKGADTEAFF. The CDR3 nucleotides are TGTGCCAGCAAAGGGGCGGACACTGAAGCTTTCTTT.

DNA of the CDR3: TGTGCCACCAGCAACAGAATCAATCAGCCCCAGCATTTT. This translates into CATSNRINQPQHF. The J gene is TRBJ1-5, the V gene TRBV15; D gene unclear. The germline V gene has CDR1 LNHNV and CDR2 YYDKDF (reference sequence). V lost 4 bases, J lost 3 bases, and 7 bases lay in between. The CDR3 is 13 amino acids.

This clonotype has just a few counts. The chain is built from TRBV6-1 and TRBJ1-4, with a possible D match to TRBD1 (6 bases). Per the germline V gene, CDR1 is MNHNS and CDR2 is SASEGT. Deletions cut 5 bases from V and 4 bases from J, with 11 bases between. This CDR3 has 14 amino acids. The CDR3 sequence: CASSMTGGNEKLFF. CDR3 sequence (DNA): TGTGCCAGCAGTATGACAGGCGGTAATGAAAAACTGTTTTTT.

V and J are TRBV20-1 and TRBJ1-2; no clear D. V was trimmed by 3 bases and J by 7 bases, leaving 9 bases between them. CDR3 size: 11 residues. Germline loops: CDR1 DFQATT, CDR2 SNEGSKA (reference sequence). The CDR3 region is CSASPVFGYTF. In DNA, the CDR3 is TGCAGTGCTAGCCCCGTTTTTGGCTACACCTTC.

The chain joins TRBV11-2 to TRBJ2-1, with no clear D. Germline loops: CDR1 SGHAT, CDR2 FQNNGV. Trimming stripped 3 bases from V and 3 bases from J, with 12 bases between. The CDR3 extends over 15 amino acids. The CDR3 loop is CASSLGRYFYNEQFF. As DNA, the CDR3 is TGTGCCAGCAGCTTGGGCAGATACTTCTACAATGAGCAGTTCTTC.